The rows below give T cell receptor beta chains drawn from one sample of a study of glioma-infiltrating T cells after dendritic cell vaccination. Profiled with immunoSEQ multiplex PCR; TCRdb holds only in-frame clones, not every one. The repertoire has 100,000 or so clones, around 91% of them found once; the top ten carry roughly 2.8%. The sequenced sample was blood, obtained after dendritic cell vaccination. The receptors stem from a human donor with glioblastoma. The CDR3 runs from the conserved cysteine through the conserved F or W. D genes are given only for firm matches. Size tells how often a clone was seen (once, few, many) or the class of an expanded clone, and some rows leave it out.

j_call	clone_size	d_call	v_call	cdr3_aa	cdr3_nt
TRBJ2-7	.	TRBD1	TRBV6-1	CASSEGQVETYEQYF	TGTGCCAGCAGTGAGGGACAGGTGGAAACCTACGAGCAGTACTTC
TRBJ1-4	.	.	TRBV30	CAWSVRSSGFRSIGEKLFF	TGTGCCTGGAGTGTACGAAGTTCAGGGTTTAGATCCATCGGTGAAAAACTGTTTTTT
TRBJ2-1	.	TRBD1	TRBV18	CASSPEGGRYNEQFF	TGTGCCAGCTCACCCGAAGGGGGCCGCTACAATGAGCAGTTCTTC
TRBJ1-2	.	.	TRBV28	CASTPQGTQGSGYTF	TGTGCCAGCACCCCTCAAGGGACTCAGGGATCTGGCTACACCTTC
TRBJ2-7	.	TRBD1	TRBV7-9	CASSLGQGLHEQYF	TGTGCCAGCAGCTTAGGACAGGGATTACACGAGCAGTACTTC
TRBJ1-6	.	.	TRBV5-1	CASSSRGNSPLHF	TGCGCCAGCAGCTCAAGGGGAAATTCACCCCTCCACTTT
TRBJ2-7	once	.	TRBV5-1	CASSWRGQRTGRNEQYF	TGCGCCAGCAGCTGGCGGGGTCAACGGACAGGCCGGAACGAGCAGTACTTC
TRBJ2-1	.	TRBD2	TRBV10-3	CAISVASGGALEQFF	TGTGCCATCAGTGTCGCCAGCGGGGGGGCCCTTGAGCAGTTCTTC
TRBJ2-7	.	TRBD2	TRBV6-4	CASSASGSYEQYF	TGTGCCAGCAGCGCTAGCGGATCATACGAGCAGTACTTC
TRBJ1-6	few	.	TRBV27	CASSLTQGNSPLHF	TGTGCCAGCAGTTTAACACAGGGAAATTCACCCCTCCACTTT
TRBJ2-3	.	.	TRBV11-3	CASSLGSLTDTQYF	TGTGCCAGCAGCTTAGGGAGCCTCACAGATACGCAGTATTTT
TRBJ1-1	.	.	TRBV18	CASSRNRNTEAFF	TGTGCCAGCTCACGGAACAGGAACACTGAAGCTTTCTTT
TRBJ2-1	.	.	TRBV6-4	CASSDSYRGTAMFF	TGTGCCAGCAGTGACTCCTACCGGGGGACGGCCATGTTCTTC
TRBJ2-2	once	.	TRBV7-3	CASSERTAYTGELFF	TGTGCCAGCAGCGAGCGGACAGCGTACACCGGGGAGCTGTTTTTT
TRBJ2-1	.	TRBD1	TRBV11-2	CASSFGGQGYDEQFF	TGTGCCAGCAGCTTCGGGGGACAGGGTTACGATGAGCAGTTCTTC
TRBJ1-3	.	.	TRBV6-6	CASSLWTATIGNTIYF	TGTGCCAGCAGTTTGTGGACAGCGACGATAGGAAACACCATATATTTT
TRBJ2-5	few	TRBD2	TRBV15	CATSVGSSGQETQYF	TGTGCCACCAGCGTCGGCTCTAGCGGCCAAGAGACCCAGTACTTC
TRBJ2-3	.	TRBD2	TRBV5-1	CASPQRGAITDTQYF	TGCGCCAGCCCCCAGCGGGGGGCGATCACAGATACGCAGTATTTT
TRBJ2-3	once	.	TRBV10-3	CAINTDTSTDTQYF	TGTGCCATCAATACAGATACTAGCACAGATACGCAGTATTTT
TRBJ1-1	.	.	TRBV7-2	CASSPWGGMDTEAFF	TGTGCCAGCAGCCCTTGGGGGGGGATGGACACTGAAGCTTTCTTT
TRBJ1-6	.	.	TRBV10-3	CAISPRGLDSPLHF	TGTGCCATCAGCCCGCGGGGCCTGGATTCACCCCTCCACTTT
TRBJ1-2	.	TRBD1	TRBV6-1	CASSENRGNGYTF	TGTGCCAGCAGTGAAAACAGGGGTAACGGCTACACCTTC
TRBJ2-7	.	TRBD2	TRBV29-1	CSILAGGLEQYF	TGCAGCATACTAGCGGGAGGGCTCGAGCAGTACTTC
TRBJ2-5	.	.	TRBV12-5	CASGPTEETQYF	TGTGCTAGTGGCCCAACTGAGGAGACCCAGTACTTC
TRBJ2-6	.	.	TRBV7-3	CASSRDRLSSGANVLTF	TGTGCCAGCAGCCGTGACAGGTTGAGCTCTGGGGCCAACGTCCTGACTTTC
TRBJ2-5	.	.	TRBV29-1	CSVAGKGETQYF	TGCAGCGTTGCTGGCAAGGGGGAGACCCAGTACTTC
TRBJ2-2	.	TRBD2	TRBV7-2	CASSRASGGSGELFF	TGTGCCAGCTCCCGGGCTAGCGGGGGGTCCGGGGAGCTGTTTTTT
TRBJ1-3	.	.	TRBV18	CASSLQVPTTGSAAHF	TGTGCCAGCTCACTACAAGTCCCCACGACAGGATCGGCCGCCCATTTT
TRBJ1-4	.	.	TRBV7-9	CASSPYAGEKLFF	TGTGCCAGCAGCCCCTACGCCGGTGAAAAACTGTTTTTT
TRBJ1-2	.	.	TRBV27	CASSFLPTTGYGYTF	TGTGCCAGCAGTTTCCTCCCAACCACGGGCTATGGCTACACCTTC
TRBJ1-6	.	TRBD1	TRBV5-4	CASSRDRVDNSPLHF	TGTGCCAGCAGCCGTGACAGGGTGGATAATTCACCCCTCCACTTT
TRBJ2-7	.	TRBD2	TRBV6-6	CASSYSSPGGTYEQYF	TGTGCCAGCAGTTACTCGAGTCCGGGAGGGACCTACGAGCAGTACTTC
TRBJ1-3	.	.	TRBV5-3	CARRRRVMEGLTSGNTIYF	TGTGCCAGAAGGAGGAGGGTTATGGAGGGCCTCACCTCTGGAAACACCATATATTTT
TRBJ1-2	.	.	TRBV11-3	CASSFGGDGYGYTF	TGTGCCAGCAGCTTTGGGGGGGACGGCTATGGCTACACCTTC